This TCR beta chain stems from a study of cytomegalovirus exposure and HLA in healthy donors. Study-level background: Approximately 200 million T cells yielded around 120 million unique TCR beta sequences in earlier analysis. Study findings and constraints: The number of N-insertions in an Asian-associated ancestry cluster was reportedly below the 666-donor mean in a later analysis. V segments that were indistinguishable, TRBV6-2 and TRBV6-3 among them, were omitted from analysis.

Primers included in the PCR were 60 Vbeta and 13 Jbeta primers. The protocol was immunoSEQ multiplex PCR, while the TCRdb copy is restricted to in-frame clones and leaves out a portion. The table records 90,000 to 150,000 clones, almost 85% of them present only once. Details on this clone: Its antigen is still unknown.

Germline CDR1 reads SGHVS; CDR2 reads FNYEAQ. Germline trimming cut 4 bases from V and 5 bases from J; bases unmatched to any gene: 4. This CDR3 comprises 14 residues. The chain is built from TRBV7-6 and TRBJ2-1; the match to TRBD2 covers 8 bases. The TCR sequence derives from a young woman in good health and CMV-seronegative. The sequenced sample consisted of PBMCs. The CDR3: CASSSQRENNEQFF. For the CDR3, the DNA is TGTGCCAGCAGCTCCCAGCGGGAGAACAATGAGCAGTTCTTC.